A selection of T cell receptor beta chains follows, all from one sample in a study of early T cells in non-severe SARS-CoV-2 infection. TCRdb analysed the 5' RACE reads with MiXCR anew, one entry per CDR3 protein. Of tens of thousands of distinct CDR3 sequences in the sample, roughly 5% are singletons; the top ten hold 10% to 11%. The specimen was whole blood. The receptors shown here come from an adult who was a healthcare worker with PCR-confirmed SARS-CoV-2 infection or an uninfected control (not recorded which). CDR3s include the opening cysteine and the closing phenylalanine or tryptophan. D genes are given only for firm matches. The listing skips clone size in some rows; elsewhere it reads once, few, many or a size class.

d_gene: TRBD1
j_gene: TRBJ2-2
v_gene: TRBV7-2
abundance: many
CDR3aa: CASSLGRRTGGSGELFF
CDR3nt: TGTGCCAGCAGCTTAGGGCGACGGACAGGGGGGAGCGGGGAGCTGTTTTTT

d_gene: TRBD1
j_gene: TRBJ2-3
v_gene: TRBV20-1
abundance: many
CDR3aa: CSARPGGQGSDTQYF
CDR3nt: TGCAGTGCTAGGCCGGGGGGACAGGGTTCAGATACGCAGTATTTT

d_gene: TRBD1
j_gene: TRBJ2-2
v_gene: TRBV7-6
abundance: NA
CDR3aa: CASSLDQGANTGELFF
CDR3nt: TGTGCCAGCAGCTTAGACCAGGGGGCGAACACCGGGGAGCTGTTTTTT

d_gene: TRBD1
j_gene: TRBJ2-7
v_gene: TRBV5-1
abundance: NA
CDR3aa: CASRRQGLPYEQYF
CDR3nt: TGCGCCAGCAGGCGACAGGGGCTCCCCTACGAGCAGTACTTC

d_gene: TRBD1
j_gene: TRBJ1-2
v_gene: TRBV7-9
abundance: many
CDR3aa: CASSPRTGGDVYGYTF
CDR3nt: TGTGCCAGCAGCCCCCGGACAGGGGGTGACGTCTATGGCTACACCTTC

d_gene: NA
j_gene: TRBJ1-2
v_gene: TRBV6-5
abundance: many
CDR3aa: CASKGNYGYTF
CDR3nt: TGTGCCAGCAAGGGGAACTATGGCTACACCTTC

d_gene: NA
j_gene: TRBJ2-7
v_gene: TRBV28
abundance: NA
CDR3aa: CASSLSAGDEQYF
CDR3nt: TGTGCCAGCAGTTTATCGGCAGGGGATGAGCAGTACTTC

d_gene: NA
j_gene: TRBJ1-1
v_gene: TRBV12-3/TRBV12-4
abundance: many
CDR3aa: CASLRAGILTTEAFF
CDR3nt: TGTGCCAGCCTCAGGGCAGGTATTCTTACCACTGAAGCTTTCTTT

d_gene: TRBD1
j_gene: TRBJ2-3
v_gene: TRBV20-1
abundance: NA
CDR3aa: CSARAGQGFGDTQYF
CDR3nt: TGCAGTGCTAGGGCGGGACAGGGGTTTGGAGATACGCAGTATTTT

d_gene: NA
j_gene: TRBJ2-1
v_gene: TRBV6-5
abundance: many
CDR3aa: CASSYRRGDEQFF
CDR3nt: TGTGCCAGCAGTTACAGGCGAGGGGATGAGCAGTTCTTC

d_gene: NA
j_gene: TRBJ1-6
v_gene: TRBV6-1
abundance: many
CDR3aa: CASIGFDRSNSPLHF
CDR3nt: TGTGCCAGCATAGGATTTGACAGATCTAATTCACCCCTCCACTTT

d_gene: NA
j_gene: TRBJ2-7
v_gene: TRBV5-1
abundance: many
CDR3aa: CASSLGTASSYEQYF
CDR3nt: TGCGCCAGCAGCCTTGGGACCGCTAGCTCCTACGAGCAGTACTTC

d_gene: TRBD1
j_gene: TRBJ2-6
v_gene: TRBV2
abundance: few
CDR3aa: CASREGQGRSGANVLTF
CDR3nt: TGTGCCAGCCGTGAGGGACAGGGAAGGTCTGGGGCCAACGTCCTGACTTTC

d_gene: NA
j_gene: TRBJ2-5
v_gene: TRBV20-1
abundance: few
CDR3aa: CSARDWPGARSEETQYF
CDR3nt: TGCAGTGCTAGAGATTGGCCAGGCGCCCGATCAGAAGAGACCCAGTACTTC

d_gene: TRBD1
j_gene: TRBJ1-5
v_gene: TRBV6-5
abundance: NA
CDR3aa: CASRGTDRDNQPQHF
CDR3nt: TGTGCCAGCAGGGGAACGGACAGGGACAATCAGCCCCAGCATTTT

d_gene: TRBD2
j_gene: TRBJ2-1
v_gene: TRBV11-2
abundance: few
CDR3aa: CASSQILAGEGDEQFF
CDR3nt: TGTGCCAGCAGCCAGATACTAGCGGGAGAGGGGGATGAGCAGTTCTTC

d_gene: NA
j_gene: TRBJ2-3
v_gene: TRBV10-3
abundance: many
CDR3aa: CAISESFSGIDTQYF
CDR3nt: TGTGCCATCAGTGAGTCTTTTTCAGGGATAGATACGCAGTATTTT

d_gene: NA
j_gene: TRBJ2-1
v_gene: TRBV5-6
abundance: many
CDR3aa: CASSLGGSTYNEQFF
CDR3nt: TGTGCCAGCAGCTTGGGGGGCTCGACTTACAATGAGCAGTTCTTC

d_gene: NA
j_gene: TRBJ2-7
v_gene: TRBV10-2
abundance: many
CDR3aa: CASSEPERYEQYF
CDR3nt: TGCGCCAGCAGTGAACCGGAGAGATACGAGCAGTACTTC

d_gene: TRBD2
j_gene: TRBJ2-1
v_gene: TRBV19
abundance: many
CDR3aa: CASSPGLAGGRNNEQFF
CDR3nt: TGTGCCAGTAGCCCGGGACTAGCGGGAGGGAGGAACAATGAGCAGTTCTTC

d_gene: NA
j_gene: TRBJ2-5
v_gene: TRBV11-1
abundance: many
CDR3aa: CASRPDFGETQYF
CDR3nt: TGTGCCAGCAGACCGGACTTCGGAGAGACCCAGTACTTC

d_gene: TRBD1
j_gene: TRBJ2-7
v_gene: TRBV28
abundance: NA
CDR3aa: CASRTGTGKFSRYEQYF
CDR3nt: TGTGCCAGCAGAACCGGGACAGGGAAGTTTTCCCGCTACGAGCAGTACTTC

d_gene: TRBD2
j_gene: TRBJ2-7
v_gene: TRBV30
abundance: many
CDR3aa: CAWSDPRLARKGQYF
CDR3nt: TGTGCCTGGAGTGACCCACGACTAGCCCGGAAGGGGCAGTACTTC

d_gene: NA
j_gene: TRBJ1-1
v_gene: TRBV29-1
abundance: many
CDR3aa: CSGRTGQGTEAFF
CDR3nt: TGCAGCGGGAGAACGGGACAAGGCACTGAAGCTTTCTTT

d_gene: TRBD1
j_gene: TRBJ1-3
v_gene: TRBV29-1
abundance: many
CDR3aa: CSAQPGQGGGNTIYF
CDR3nt: TGCAGCGCCCAGCCCGGACAGGGGGGTGGAAACACCATATATTTT

d_gene: NA
j_gene: TRBJ2-4
v_gene: TRBV29-1
abundance: many
CDR3aa: CSVENVGRAKNIQYF
CDR3nt: TGCAGCGTTGAAAACGTGGGCCGGGCCAAAAACATTCAGTACTTC

d_gene: TRBD2
j_gene: TRBJ2-1
v_gene: TRBV5-4
abundance: many
CDR3aa: CASSLVASGGDNEQFF
CDR3nt: TGTGCCAGCAGCTTGGTAGCTAGCGGGGGGGACAATGAGCAGTTCTTC

d_gene: NA
j_gene: TRBJ2-2
v_gene: TRBV12-3/TRBV12-4
abundance: many
CDR3aa: CASSLLGGELFF
CDR3nt: TGTGCCAGCAGTTTACTTGGCGGGGAGCTGTTTTTT

d_gene: NA
j_gene: TRBJ2-7
v_gene: TRBV5-1
abundance: many
CDR3aa: CASSSSSTYEQYF
CDR3nt: TGCGCCAGCAGCTCCTCCTCGACCTACGAGCAGTACTTC

d_gene: NA
j_gene: TRBJ1-1
v_gene: TRBV7-9
abundance: many
CDR3aa: CASSTANTEAFF
CDR3nt: TGTGCCAGCAGTACAGCTAACACTGAAGCTTTCTTT

d_gene: NA
j_gene: TRBJ1-4
v_gene: TRBV20-1
abundance: NA
CDR3aa: CSARDTGGSEKLFF
CDR3nt: TGCAGTGCTAGAGACACGGGGGGCAGTGAAAAACTGTTTTTT

d_gene: TRBD1
j_gene: TRBJ1-2
v_gene: TRBV6-5
abundance: many
CDR3aa: CASSSDRGWTGYTF
CDR3nt: TGTGCCAGCAGTTCGGACAGGGGCTGGACGGGCTACACCTTC

d_gene: NA
j_gene: TRBJ2-7
v_gene: TRBV5-1
abundance: many
CDR3aa: CASSADSTYEQYF
CDR3nt: TGCGCCAGCAGCGCCGACAGTACCTACGAGCAGTACTTC

d_gene: NA
j_gene: TRBJ1-4
v_gene: TRBV10-2
abundance: NA
CDR3aa: CASSVGGTGHREKLFF
CDR3nt: TGCGCCAGCAGTGTAGGAGGGACCGGGCATAGGGAAAAACTGTTTTTT

d_gene: TRBD2
j_gene: TRBJ2-2
v_gene: TRBV5-1
abundance: NA
CDR3aa: CASSLGLAGVAGELFF
CDR3nt: TGCGCCAGCAGCTTGGGACTAGCGGGAGTGGCCGGGGAGCTGTTTTTT

d_gene: NA
j_gene: TRBJ1-5
v_gene: TRBV12-3/TRBV12-4
abundance: many
CDR3aa: CASSPRNQPQHF
CDR3nt: TGTGCCAGCAGCCCACGCAATCAGCCCCAGCATTTT

d_gene: TRBD1
j_gene: TRBJ1-5
v_gene: TRBV6-2/TRBV6-3
abundance: many
CDR3aa: CASSKPRGGTQPQHF
CDR3nt: TGTGCCAGCAGTAAACCCCGAGGGGGCACTCAGCCCCAGCATTTT

d_gene: NA
j_gene: TRBJ1-1
v_gene: TRBV30
abundance: many
CDR3aa: CAWTEIRREAFF
CDR3nt: TGTGCCTGGACCGAGATAAGGCGTGAAGCTTTCTTT

d_gene: TRBD2
j_gene: TRBJ2-5
v_gene: TRBV5-1
abundance: few
CDR3aa: CASSSGLAGVIQETQYF
CDR3nt: TGCGCCAGCAGCTCAGGACTAGCGGGGGTGATCCAAGAGACCCAGTACTTC

d_gene: TRBD1
j_gene: TRBJ2-7
v_gene: TRBV7-9
abundance: NA
CDR3aa: CASSPTGDSYEQYF
CDR3nt: TGTGCCAGCAGCCCGACAGGGGACTCCTACGAGCAGTACTTC

d_gene: NA
j_gene: TRBJ1-1
v_gene: TRBV5-1
abundance: few
CDR3aa: CASSFQGRTEAFF
CDR3nt: TGCGCCAGCAGCTTCCAGGGCCGTACTGAAGCTTTCTTT

d_gene: NA
j_gene: TRBJ1-2
v_gene: TRBV19
abundance: NA
CDR3aa: CASSRPPPAHNGYTF
CDR3nt: TGTGCCAGTAGTAGACCCCCACCGGCACATAACGGCTACACCTTC

d_gene: TRBD2
j_gene: TRBJ2-7
v_gene: TRBV20-1
abundance: many
CDR3aa: CSADSTSGDHEQYF
CDR3nt: TGCAGTGCTGATTCGACTAGCGGGGATCACGAGCAGTACTTC

d_gene: NA
j_gene: TRBJ1-1
v_gene: TRBV5-1
abundance: medium-sized
CDR3aa: CASSLAGPNTEAFF
CDR3nt: TGCGCCAGCAGCTTGGCAGGACCGAACACTGAAGCTTTCTTT

d_gene: TRBD1
j_gene: TRBJ2-4
v_gene: TRBV15
abundance: many
CDR3aa: CATSRGGTGYPVRDF
CDR3nt: TGTGCCACCAGCAGAGGGGGGACAGGGTACCCTGTCAGAGACTTC

d_gene: TRBD2
j_gene: TRBJ2-3
v_gene: TRBV18
abundance: few
CDR3aa: CASFSSGSHPDTQYF
CDR3nt: TGTGCCAGTTTTTCGAGCGGGAGTCATCCAGATACGCAGTATTTT

d_gene: NA
j_gene: TRBJ2-2
v_gene: TRBV14
abundance: many
CDR3aa: CASSRNLNTGELFF
CDR3nt: TGTGCCAGCAGCCGGAACTTAAACACCGGGGAGCTGTTTTTT

d_gene: TRBD1
j_gene: TRBJ2-1
v_gene: TRBV6-1
abundance: many
CDR3aa: CASSKPGQGYNEQFF
CDR3nt: TGTGCCAGCAGTAAACCGGGACAGGGCTATAATGAGCAGTTCTTC

d_gene: NA
j_gene: TRBJ1-5
v_gene: TRBV20-1
abundance: many
CDR3aa: CSARDLRGENQPQHF
CDR3nt: TGCAGTGCTAGAGATCTTAGAGGAGAGAATCAGCCCCAGCATTTT

d_gene: NA
j_gene: TRBJ2-3
v_gene: TRBV11-2
abundance: medium-sized
CDR3aa: CASRNGAWGGHTDTQYF
CDR3nt: TGTGCCAGCAGGAACGGGGCCTGGGGAGGTCACACAGATACGCAGTATTTT

d_gene: NA
j_gene: TRBJ2-7
v_gene: TRBV4-3
abundance: NA
CDR3aa: CASSQGVAQYEQYF
CDR3nt: TGCGCCAGCAGCCAAGGGGTAGCGCAGTACGAGCAGTACTTC

d_gene: NA
j_gene: TRBJ2-7
v_gene: TRBV12-3/TRBV12-4
abundance: NA
CDR3aa: CASSRDGSYEQYF
CDR3nt: TGTGCCAGCAGCCGGGACGGATCCTACGAGCAGTACTTC

d_gene: NA
j_gene: TRBJ1-1
v_gene: TRBV6-2/TRBV6-3
abundance: NA
CDR3aa: CASKDRETEAFF
CDR3nt: TGTGCCAGCAAAGACAGAGAAACTGAAGCTTTCTTT